These 32 T cell receptor beta chains were all obtained from the same sample, sequenced in a study of OX40 agonist ivuxolimab in advanced cancers. Using immunoSEQ multiplex PCR, the repertoire was profiled, and TCRdb retains in-frame clones only, with some absent. The repertoire holds around 25,000 clones, with approximately 78% as singletons. Sequenced material: CD4+ or CD8+ T cells sorted from blood, taken in a trial of the OX40 agonist ivuxolimab. The receptor source for this set is an adult with an advanced solid tumor such as melanoma, head and neck, liver or kidney cancer.

The V and J genes are TRBV11-1 and TRBJ2-2, with 11 bases aligning to TRBD2. Trimming at V came to 4 bases and at J to 4 bases, leaving 2 bases not matched to a gene. The CDR3 totals 15 residues. The germline V gene has CDR1 SGHAT and CDR2 FQDESV (reference sequence). In DNA, the CDR3 is TGTGCCAGCAGCTCTAGCGGGGGGATCACCGGGGAGCTGTTTTTT. Protein: CASSSSGGITGELFF. Full variable domain (outside the CDR3, taken from reference TRBV11-1 and TRBJ2-2): EAEVAQSPRYKITEKSQAVAFWCDPISGHATLYWYRQILGQGPELLVQFQDESVVDDSQLPKDRFSAERLKGVDSTLKIQPAELGDSAMYLCASSSSGGITGELFFGEGSRLTVL.

The chain has TRBV5-1 and TRBJ1-5, with D unclear. Germline V gives CDR1 SGHRS, CDR2 YFSETQ. This CDR3 is 13 amino acids long. Between the trimmed V and J ends, which lost 1 base and 3 bases, there was a span of 5 bases. In DNA, the CDR3 is TGCGCCAGCAGCTTGTCAGACAATCAGCCCCAGCATTTT. This encodes CASSLSDNQPQHF.

This chain links TRBV6-1 with TRBJ1-3, with D possibly matching TRBD1 (6 bases). CDR1 MNHNS and CDR2 SASEGT come from the germline V gene. The CDR3 consists of 16 residues. Trimming pared 3 bases from V and 2 bases from J, leaving 14 bases between. The DNA of the CDR3 is TGTGCCAGCAGTGAGAACCCAGGGGCCGCTGGAAACACCATATATTTT. This translates into CASSENPGAAGNTIYF.

V and J are TRBV27 and TRBJ2-7; D is possibly TRBD1 (6 bases). The germline CDR1 and CDR2 sequences are MNHEY and SMNVEV (reference sequence). The CDR3 sequence is 11 residues long. V gave up 6 bases and J gave up 6 bases, with 9 bases separating them. CDR3 DNA sequence: TGTGCCAGCAGAGGGGGTGGCGAGCAGTACTTC. Its protein is CASRGGGEQYF.

The chain links TRBV6-1 to TRBJ1-1; 11 bases line up with TRBD1. CDR1 is MNHNS and CDR2 is SASEGT in the germline V gene. The CDR3 is 15 amino acids. V lost 7 bases to trimming and J lost 5 bases; unmatched junction nucleotides: 9. The CDR3, as DNA: TGTGCCAGCACCCAAGGACAGGGGGCTTGGACTGAAGCTTTCTTT. This sequence encodes CASTQGQGAWTEAFF.

This rearrangement joins TRBV11-2 to TRBJ1-2, with 11 bases fitting TRBD1. From germline, CDR1 is SGHAT and CDR2 FQNNGV. V trimming: 6 bases; J trimming: 4 bases; junction bases outside the gene matches: 7. The CDR3 length is 15 residues. CDR3 in DNA: TGTGCCAGCAGTCGGACAGGGGGCGCCGGCTATGGCTACACCTTC. Its protein is CASSRTGGAGYGYTF.

This rearrangement joins TRBV5-8 to TRBJ2-3; no firm D call. Looked up from germline, CDR1 is SGHTS and CDR2 is YDEGEE. The V end was cut by 7 bases, the J end by 0 bases, with 9 bases between. The CDR3 has 13 residues. For the CDR3, the DNA is TGTGCCAGCCGAGACTGGAGCACAGATACGCAGTATTTT. Translating gives CASRDWSTDTQYF.

The chain links TRBV19 to TRBJ2-5; D unresolved. In germline, CDR1 is LNHDA, CDR2 SQIVND (reference sequence). The CDR3 is 15 amino acids. The V end was cut by 5 bases, the J end by 2 bases, with 15 bases between. DNA for the CDR3: TGTGCCAGTAGTCCCCGCGACCTGACTCAAGAGACCCAGTACTTC. Its translation is CASSPRDLTQETQYF.

This rearrangement joins TRBV7-2 to TRBJ2-3; the D gene is possibly TRBD2 (6 bases). CDR3 length equals 15 residues. Per germline, CDR1 SGHTA and CDR2 FQGNSA. Deletions cut 3 bases from V and 0 bases from J, with 10 bases between. CDR3 coding DNA: TGTGCCAGCAGCTTTAAGGCGGGGAGCACAGATACGCAGTATTTT. As protein: CASSFKAGSTDTQYF.

This chain uses TRBV6-5 with TRBJ2-6; no reliable D call. The CDR3 extends over 15 amino acids. The V end lost 6 bases, the J end lost 0 bases, and 9 bases lay between the germline ends. CDR1 is MNHEY, CDR2 SVGAGI, per germline. The CDR3 sequence is CASSRRSSGANVLTF. CDR3 nucleotide sequence: TGTGCCAGCAGCCGACGTAGCTCTGGGGCCAACGTCCTGACTTTC.

The rearrangement links TRBV7-9 to TRBJ1-1; 7 nucleotides agree with TRBD1. Germline loops: CDR1 SEHNR, CDR2 FQNEAQ (reference sequence). V dropped 3 bases and J dropped 2; count of bases not matched to a gene: 12. CDR3 length: 17 amino acids. This CDR3 is CASSFGPAGTVNTEAFF. The CDR3 nucleotides are TGTGCCAGCAGCTTCGGCCCAGCCGGGACAGTCAACACTGAAGCTTTCTTT.

The V gene is TRBV11-2, the J gene TRBJ2-4; D is undetermined. CDR3 length equals 17 residues. Germline loops: CDR1 SGHAT, CDR2 FQNNGV. V lost 1 base, J lost 3 bases, and 16 bases lay in between. The CDR3 region is CASSLAIGRLGKNIQYF. The DNA for the CDR3 is TGTGCCAGCAGCTTAGCGATTGGACGACTTGGCAAAAACATTCAGTACTTC.

J is TRBJ1-3 and V is TRBV4-3; D not certain. The CDR3 consists of 15 residues. Germline-derived CDR1 and CDR2 are LGHNA and YSLEER. The germline V and J ends were trimmed by 0 bases and 2 bases, with 8 bases remaining between them. CDR3 amino acids: CASSQERRPGNTIYF. The CDR3 DNA reads TGCGCCAGCAGCCAAGAGCGCAGACCTGGAAACACCATATATTTT.

The chain employs TRBV7-2 and TRBJ2-3; maybe TRBD1 (6 bases). Between the trimmed V and J ends, which lost 4 bases and 2 bases, there was a span of 7 bases. CDR3 size: 13 residues. From germline, CDR1 is SGHTA and CDR2 FQGNSA. The CDR3 DNA reads as TGTGCCAGCAGCTACAGGGCCACAGATACGCAGTATTTT. It yields the protein CASSYRATDTQYF.

The V gene is TRBV4-3, the J gene TRBJ2-1; TRBD2 agrees at 7 bases. Per the germline V gene, CDR1 is LGHNA and CDR2 is YSLEER. The CDR3 covers 15 residues. V was clipped by 0 bases and J by 5 bases; unmatched bases: 4. CDR3: CASSQDNLADNEQFF. DNA of the CDR3: TGCGCCAGCAGCCAAGATAACCTAGCGGACAATGAGCAGTTCTTC.

The rearrangement joins TRBV7-2 to TRBJ2-1; 16 bases match TRBD2. The CDR3 runs to 16 residues. The V and J ends lost 3 bases and 8 bases, in that order; junction bases with no gene match: 4. CDR1 SGHTA and CDR2 FQGNSA come from the germline V gene. The chain's CDR3 is CASSLAGTSGRDEQFF. The CDR3 DNA reads as TGTGCCAGCAGCTTGGCTGGGACTAGCGGGAGGGATGAGCAGTTCTTC. Looking up the rest from reference TRBV7-2 and TRBJ2-1 gives the full variable domain: GAGVSQSPSNKVTEKGKDVELRCDPISGHTALYWYRQSLGQGLEFLIYFQGNSAPDKSGLPSDRFSAERTGGSVSTLTIQRTQQEDSAVYLCASSLAGTSGRDEQFFGPGTRLTVL.

This rearrangement joins TRBV7-2 to TRBJ1-5; D remains unclear. Germline lookup yields CDR1 SGHTA and CDR2 FQGNSA. V was shortened by 5 bases and J by 5 bases, with 10 bases between the two germline ends. This CDR3 region has 13 residues. The CDR3, as DNA: TGTGCCAGCAGCCCCGGGAGTCATCAGCCCCAGCATTTT. Translated: CASSPGSHQPQHF. Supplemented by reference TRBV7-2 and TRBJ1-5, the full variable domain reads GAGVSQSPSNKVTEKGKDVELRCDPISGHTALYWYRQSLGQGLEFLIYFQGNSAPDKSGLPSDRFSAERTGGSVSTLTIQRTQQEDSAVYLCASSPGSHQPQHFGDGTRLSIL.

This clone was counted only a few times. The chain combines TRBV25-1 with TRBJ2-5; tentative D call: TRBD2 (7 bases). The V gene's germline CDR1 is MGHDK and CDR2 SYGVNS. This CDR3 has 16 residues. V lost 4 bases and J 5 bases, leaving 20 bases between the germline ends. CDR3 sequence (DNA): TGTGCCAGCAGTGGGGGGCGGAGGGCCGGGGGGGAGACCCAGTACTTC. This translates into CASSGGRRAGGETQYF.

V is TRBV28 and J is TRBJ2-2; perhaps TRBD2 as D (5 bases). Trimming stripped 3 bases from V and 5 bases from J, with 7 bases between. The CDR3 covers 13 residues. Germline CDR1 reads MDHEN; CDR2 reads SYDVKM. Here the CDR3 DNA reads TGTGCCAGCAGTTTTGAGGGTACCGGGGAGCTGTTTTTT. Amino acids: CASSFEGTGELFF.

V usage is TRBV27 and J usage is TRBJ2-7; D could derive from TRBD1 or TRBD2 (6 bases each). Germline lookup yields CDR1 MNHEY and CDR2 SMNVEV (reference sequence). V dropped 4 bases and J dropped 7 bases, with 20 bases sitting between them. This CDR3 is built from 15 residues. Written as DNA, the CDR3 is TGTGCCAGCAGTTCGCACCCGTCGGGGGCGCGGGAGCAGTACTTC. This gives the protein CASSSHPSGAREQYF.

The rearrangement joins TRBV9 to TRBJ1-1; D is ambiguous. Germline assignment: CDR1 SGDLS and CDR2 YYNGEE. The V end was cut by 4 bases, the J end by 0 bases, with 10 bases between. This CDR3 comprises 14 residues. CDR3 DNA: TGTGCCAGCAGCCCCCTGCCAATGAACACTGAAGCTTTCTTT. Translation: CASSPLPMNTEAFF.

This chain links TRBV5-4 with TRBJ1-2, with TRBD1 matching over 7 bases. V was clipped by 1 base and J by 5 bases; unmatched bases: 5. Germline values: CDR1 SGHNT, CDR2 YYREEE (reference sequence). This CDR3 contains 14 residues. The CDR3 reads CASSLPGQRYGYTF. The CDR3 DNA reads as TGTGCCAGCAGCTTGCCGGGACAGAGATATGGCTACACCTTC.

This clone was seen a handful of times. The J gene is TRBJ1-1, the V gene TRBV27; D possibly corresponds to TRBD1 (5 bases). This CDR3 region has 13 residues. V lost 7 bases, J lost 0 bases, and 9 bases lay in between. CDR1 is MNHEY and CDR2 is SMNVEV in the germline V gene (reference sequence). This chain's CDR3 is CASKGYMNTEAFF. In nucleotides, the CDR3 is TGTGCCAGCAAGGGGTATATGAACACTGAAGCTTTCTTT.

This chain connects TRBV19 to TRBJ2-1; no definite D call. Germline CDR1 and CDR2: LNHDA and SQIVND (reference sequence). V lost 0 bases and J lost 2, with 8 bases in between. The CDR3 is 15 residues long. CDR3 in DNA: TGTGCCAGTAGTATAGATCCCGAAGCCTACAATGAGCAGTTCTTC. This gives the protein CASSIDPEAYNEQFF.

The chain has TRBV19 and TRBJ1-1, with 9 bases matching TRBD1. The germline CDR1 and CDR2 sequences are LNHDA and SQIVND (reference sequence). Trimming removed 7 bases from V and 2 bases from J; junction bases left unmatched: 8. The CDR3 runs 15 residues. The CDR3 DNA follows: TGTGCCAGTACCAAAAGGGACAGGGCCAACACTGAAGCTTTCTTT. It codes for CASTKRDRANTEAFF.

CDR3 sequence (DNA): TGTGCCTGGAGTACCGGGGGACGGTCCTATAATTCACCCCTCCACTTT. It encodes CAWSTGGRSYNSPLHF. The chain has TRBV30 and TRBJ1-6; perhaps TRBD1 as D (5 bases). Trimming left V 2 bases short and J 1 base short, with 12 bases between. The germline V gene has CDR1 GTSNPN and CDR2 SVGIG (reference sequence). The CDR3 is 16 amino acids.

The chain joins TRBV19 to TRBJ1-2, with a weak D call TRBD1 (6 bases). The length of the CDR3 is 13 residues. In germline, CDR1 is LNHDA, CDR2 SQIVND (reference sequence). V dropped 5 bases and J dropped 10 bases, with 17 bases sitting between them. The CDR3 DNA sequence: TGTGCCAGTAGTCTCCGGGGCCCGGGGGCCTACACCTTC. Its protein product is CASSLRGPGAYTF.

The CDR3 bases are TGTGCCAGCAGCAATAAGGGTTCGAACACCGGGGAGCTGTTTTTT. Translation gives CASSNKGSNTGELFF. The gene calls are TRBV11-3 and TRBJ2-2; no clear D. Germline CDR1 is SGHNT and CDR2 is YENEEA. V lost 5 bases to trimming and J lost 0 bases, with 10 bases between them. The CDR3 extends over 15 amino acids.

For the CDR3, the DNA is TGTGCCAGCTCAACGATACGCCCAGGGGCAAATACGCAGTATTTT. Translating it yields CASSTIRPGANTQYF. The chain uses TRBV25-1 and TRBJ2-3; D perhaps matches TRBD1 (6 bases). Germline V gene lookup returns CDR1 MGHDK and CDR2 SYGVNS. The CDR3 consists of 15 residues. V was pared by 8 bases and J by 7 bases, with 22 bases between.

This CDR3 reads CASSLDTDTQYF. CDR3 nucleotide sequence: TGTGCCAGCAGCTTGGACACAGATACGCAGTATTTT. V and J are TRBV5-6 and TRBJ2-3, with D uncertain. This CDR3 has 12 amino acids. Trimming took off 0 bases at V and 2 bases at J, with 1 base between the two ends. CDR1 and CDR2 from the germline V gene are SGHDT and YYEEEE.

The genes are TRBV7-2 and TRBJ1-5, with 7 bases that match TRBD1. Germline CDR1 reads SGHTA; CDR2 reads FQGNSA. J gave up 3 bases and V 2 bases, and 4 bases lay outside the gene matches. CDR3 size: 15 residues. CDR3 sequence reads: CASSLWDSYNQPQHF. The CDR3 region has the DNA TGTGCCAGCAGCTTATGGGACAGTTACAATCAGCCCCAGCATTTT.

This clone was observed a handful of times. The rearrangement uses TRBV14 and TRBJ2-7, with D perhaps given as TRBD1 or TRBD2 (6 bases each). V was pared by 5 bases and J by 3 bases, with 11 bases between. There are 13 residues in the CDR3. Germline loops: CDR1 SGHDN, CDR2 FVKESK. The CDR3, as DNA: TGTGCCAGCAGCAGGGGGGCCTTCTACGAGCAGTACTTC. It is translated as CASSRGAFYEQYF.